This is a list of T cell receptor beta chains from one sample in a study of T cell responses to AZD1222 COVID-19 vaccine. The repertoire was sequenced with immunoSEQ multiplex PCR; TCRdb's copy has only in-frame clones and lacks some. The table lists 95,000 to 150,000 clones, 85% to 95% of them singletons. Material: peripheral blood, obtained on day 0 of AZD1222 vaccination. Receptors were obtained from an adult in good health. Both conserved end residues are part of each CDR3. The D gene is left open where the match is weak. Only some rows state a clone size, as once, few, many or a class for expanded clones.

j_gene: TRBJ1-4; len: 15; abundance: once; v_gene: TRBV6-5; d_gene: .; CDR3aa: CASRPTDRLVEKLFF; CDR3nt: TGTGCCAGCAGGCCTACGGACAGACTTGTGGAAAAACTGTTTTTT
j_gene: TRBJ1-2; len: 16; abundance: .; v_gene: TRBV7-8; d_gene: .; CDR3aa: CASSPAGGRRNYGYTF; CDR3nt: TGTGCCAGCAGCCCCGCGGGGGGACGTAGGAACTATGGCTACACCTTC
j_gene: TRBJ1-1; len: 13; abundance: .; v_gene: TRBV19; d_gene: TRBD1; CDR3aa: CASSLQGAGEAFF; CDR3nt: TGTGCCAGTTCCTTGCAGGGGGCTGGTGAAGCTTTCTTT
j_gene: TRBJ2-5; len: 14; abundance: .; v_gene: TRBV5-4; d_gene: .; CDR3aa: CASSLSRNEETQYF; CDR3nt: TGTGCCAGCAGCTTAAGCAGGAATGAGGAGACCCAGTACTTC
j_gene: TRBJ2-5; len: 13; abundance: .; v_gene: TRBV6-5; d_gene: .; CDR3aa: CASTAPLVETQYF; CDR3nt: TGTGCCAGCACAGCGCCTTTGGTCGAGACCCAGTACTTC
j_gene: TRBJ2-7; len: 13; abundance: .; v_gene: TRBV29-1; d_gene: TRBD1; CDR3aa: CSVGTGGWREQYF; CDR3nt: TGCAGCGTTGGGACAGGGGGCTGGCGGGAGCAGTACTTC
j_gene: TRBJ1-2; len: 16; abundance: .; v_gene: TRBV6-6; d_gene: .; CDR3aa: CASSTSGGFANYGYTF; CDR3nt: TGTGCCAGCAGTACCAGCGGGGGGTTTGCTAACTATGGCTACACCTTC
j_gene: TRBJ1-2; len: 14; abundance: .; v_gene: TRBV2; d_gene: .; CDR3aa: CASRRGDRDYGYTF; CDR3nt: TGTGCCAGCAGGAGGGGAGATCGGGACTATGGCTACACCTTC
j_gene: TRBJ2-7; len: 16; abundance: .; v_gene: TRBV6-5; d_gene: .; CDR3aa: CASSYPPGTGRNEQYF; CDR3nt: TGTGCCAGCAGTTACCCCCCTGGGACGGGGCGGAACGAGCAGTACTTC
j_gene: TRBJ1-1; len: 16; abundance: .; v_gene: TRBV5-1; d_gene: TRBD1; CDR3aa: CASSFLVAGGETEAFF; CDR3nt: TGCGCCAGCAGCTTTCTAGTTGCAGGGGGCGAAACTGAAGCTTTCTTT
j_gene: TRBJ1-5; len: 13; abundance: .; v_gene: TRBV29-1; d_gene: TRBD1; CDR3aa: CSVGQGYNQPQHF; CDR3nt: TGCAGCGTTGGACAGGGGTACAATCAGCCCCAGCATTTT
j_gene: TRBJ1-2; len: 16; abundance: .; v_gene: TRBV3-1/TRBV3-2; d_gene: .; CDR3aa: CASSQQADFRTGGYTF; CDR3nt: TGTGCCAGCAGCCAACAAGCGGATTTCAGGACGGGAGGCTACACCTTC
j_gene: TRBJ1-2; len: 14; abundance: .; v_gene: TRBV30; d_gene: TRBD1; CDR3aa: CAWGSTGGYYGYTF; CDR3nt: TGTGCCTGGGGCTCGACAGGGGGCTACTATGGCTACACCTTC
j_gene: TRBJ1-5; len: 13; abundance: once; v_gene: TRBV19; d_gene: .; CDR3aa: CASSPKIRQPQHF; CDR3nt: TGTGCCAGTAGTCCGAAAATACGTCAGCCCCAGCATTTT
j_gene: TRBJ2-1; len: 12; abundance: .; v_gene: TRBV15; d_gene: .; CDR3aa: CATSRVSSEQFF; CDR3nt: TGTGCCACCAGCAGAGTTTCAAGTGAGCAGTTCTTC
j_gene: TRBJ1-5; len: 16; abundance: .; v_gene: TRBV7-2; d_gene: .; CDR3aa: CASSLVAGNSNQPQHF; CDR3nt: TGTGCCAGCAGCTTAGTGGCAGGGAATAGCAATCAGCCCCAGCATTTT
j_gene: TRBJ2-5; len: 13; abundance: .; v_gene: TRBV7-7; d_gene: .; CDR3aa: CAILDGYQETQYF; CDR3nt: TGTGCTATACTGGACGGGTACCAAGAGACCCAGTACTTC
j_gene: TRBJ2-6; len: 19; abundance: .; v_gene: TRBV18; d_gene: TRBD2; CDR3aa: CASSPPGTSGSSGANVLTF; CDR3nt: TGTGCCAGCTCACCACCTGGGACTAGCGGGAGTTCTGGGGCCAACGTCCTGACTTTC
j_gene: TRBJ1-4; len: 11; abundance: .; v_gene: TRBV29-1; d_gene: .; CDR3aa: CSVERGWELFF; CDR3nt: TGCAGCGTTGAAAGAGGATGGGAACTGTTTTTT
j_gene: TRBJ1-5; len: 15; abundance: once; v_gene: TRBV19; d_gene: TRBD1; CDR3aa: CASSIITGGERPQHF; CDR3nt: TGTGCCAGTAGTATTATCACAGGGGGCGAAAGGCCCCAGCATTTT
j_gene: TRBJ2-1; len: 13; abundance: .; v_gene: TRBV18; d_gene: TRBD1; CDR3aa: CASSPGQPNEQFF; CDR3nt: TGTGCCAGCTCACCGGGACAGCCCAATGAGCAGTTCTTC
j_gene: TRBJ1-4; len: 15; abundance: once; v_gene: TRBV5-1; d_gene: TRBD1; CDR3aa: CASSSQGADVEKLFF; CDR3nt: TGCGCCAGCAGCTCTCAGGGGGCGGACGTCGAAAAACTGTTTTTT
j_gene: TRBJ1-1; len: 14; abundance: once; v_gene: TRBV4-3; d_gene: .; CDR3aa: CASSQVIDNTEAFF; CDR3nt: TGCGCCAGCAGCCAGGTAATTGATAACACTGAAGCTTTCTTT
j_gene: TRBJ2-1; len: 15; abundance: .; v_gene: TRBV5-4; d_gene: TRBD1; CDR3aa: CASRRDSLSYNEQFF; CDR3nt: TGTGCCAGCAGAAGGGACAGCCTCTCATACAATGAGCAGTTCTTC
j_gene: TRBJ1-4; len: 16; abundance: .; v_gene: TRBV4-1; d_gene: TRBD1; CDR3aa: CASSPDRGRANEKLFF; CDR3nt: TGCGCCAGCAGCCCTGACAGGGGGCGGGCTAATGAAAAACTGTTTTTT
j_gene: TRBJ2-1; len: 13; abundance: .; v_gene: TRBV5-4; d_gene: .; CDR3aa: CASGQPSGAGQFF; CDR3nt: TGTGCCAGCGGCCAACCTTCAGGTGCGGGGCAGTTCTTC
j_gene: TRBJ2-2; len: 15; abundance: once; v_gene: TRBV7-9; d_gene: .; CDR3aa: CASSFGTPNTGELFF; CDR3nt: TGTGCCAGCAGCTTCGGCACCCCGAACACCGGGGAGCTGTTTTTT
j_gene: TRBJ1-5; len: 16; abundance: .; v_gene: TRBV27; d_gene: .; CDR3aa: CASSWIGGRSNQPQHF; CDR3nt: TGTGCCAGCAGTTGGATAGGCGGGCGTAGCAATCAGCCCCAGCATTTT
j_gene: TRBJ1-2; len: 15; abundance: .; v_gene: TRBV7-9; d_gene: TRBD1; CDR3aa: CASSIGQGAPHGYTF; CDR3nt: TGTGCCAGCAGCATTGGACAGGGGGCGCCTCATGGCTACACCTTC
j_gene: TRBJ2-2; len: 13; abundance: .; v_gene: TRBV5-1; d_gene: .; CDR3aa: CASSIQGTGELFF; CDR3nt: TGCGCCAGCAGCATACAGGGTACCGGGGAGCTGTTTTTT
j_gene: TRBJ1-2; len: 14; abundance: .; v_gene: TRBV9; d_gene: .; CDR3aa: CASSGGLGFNGYTF; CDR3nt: TGTGCCAGCAGCGGGGGGTTGGGTTTCAATGGCTACACCTTC
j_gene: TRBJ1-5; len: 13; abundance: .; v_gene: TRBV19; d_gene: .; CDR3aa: CASSMGAGRPQHF; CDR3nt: TGTGCCAGTAGTATGGGGGCAGGCCGGCCCCAGCATTTT
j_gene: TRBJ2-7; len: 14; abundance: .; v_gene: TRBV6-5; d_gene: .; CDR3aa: CASNSGWKSYEQYF; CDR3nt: TGTGCCAGTAACTCAGGGTGGAAGTCCTACGAGCAGTACTTC
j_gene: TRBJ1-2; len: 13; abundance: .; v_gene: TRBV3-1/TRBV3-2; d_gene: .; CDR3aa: CASSQEGLRGYTF; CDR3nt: TGTGCCAGCAGCCAAGAGGGTCTCCGAGGCTACACCTTC
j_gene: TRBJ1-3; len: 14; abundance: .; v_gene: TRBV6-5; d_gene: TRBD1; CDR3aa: CASSSGGSGNTIYF; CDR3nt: TGTGCCAGCAGTTCAGGGGGCTCTGGAAACACCATATATTTT
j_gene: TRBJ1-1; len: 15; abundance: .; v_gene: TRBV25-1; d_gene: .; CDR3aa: CASSEYGLMGTEAFF; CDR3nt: TGTGCCAGCAGTGAATATGGGCTAATGGGGACTGAAGCTTTCTTT
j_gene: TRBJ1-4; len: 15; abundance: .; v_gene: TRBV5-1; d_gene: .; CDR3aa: CASSLDGREVEKLFF; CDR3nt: TGCGCCAGCAGCTTGGACGGCAGGGAGGTTGAAAAACTGTTTTTT
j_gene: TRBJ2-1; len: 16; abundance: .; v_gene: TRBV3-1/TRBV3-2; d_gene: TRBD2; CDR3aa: CASSQGLADSYNEQFF; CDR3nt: TGTGCCAGCAGCCAAGGGCTAGCGGACTCCTACAATGAGCAGTTCTTC
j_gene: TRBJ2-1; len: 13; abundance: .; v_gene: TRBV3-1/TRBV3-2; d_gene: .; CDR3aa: CASSLSAYNEQFF; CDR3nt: TGTGCCAGCAGCCTGTCCGCCTACAATGAGCAGTTCTTC
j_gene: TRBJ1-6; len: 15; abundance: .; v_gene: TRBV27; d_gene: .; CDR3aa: CASSLKDRVTSPLHF; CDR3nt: TGTGCCAGCAGTTTAAAGGACAGAGTTACTTCACCCCTCCACTTT